This T cell receptor beta chain was profiled in a study of blood T cell repertoires in COVID-19. The method was immunoSEQ multiplex PCR; TCRdb's version includes in-frame clones alone and lacks a portion of them. The sample lists fewer than 350,000 clones; approximately 83% were seen once. The CDR3 runs to 13 residues. CDR1 and CDR2 from the germline V gene are MNHEY and SVGEGT. V lost 5 bases, J lost 1 base, and 8 bases lay in between. The sequence was obtained from a young man who had recovered from COVID-19. Sequencing input: PBMCs or T cells enriched from blood (not recorded which). The chain employs TRBV6-2 or TRBV6-3 and TRBJ1-1, with a possible D match to TRBD1 (6 bases). In DNA form, the CDR3 reads TGTGCCAGCAGTCTAGGGGGGAACACTGAAGCTTTCTTT. Translation gives CASSLGGNTEAFF.